The rows below give T cell receptor beta chains drawn from one sample of a study of cytomegalovirus exposure and HLA in healthy donors. Sequenced by immunoSEQ multiplex PCR; TCRdb stores in-frame clones only, minus some. This table holds roughly 97,000 clones, about 9.4% found once. Sequencing used PBMCs. Receptor source: a man in his forties in good health and CMV-seropositive. CDR3s include the opening cysteine and the closing phenylalanine or tryptophan. The D gene is left open where the match is weak. Size values are once, few and many counts, or a class for expanded clones, and some rows have none.

j_gene	d_gene	abundance	v_gene	CDR3aa	CDR3nt
TRBJ2-7	TRBD1	NA	TRBV29-1	CSATGGTYEQYF	TGCAGCGCGACAGGGGGAACCTACGAGCAGTACTTC
TRBJ1-1	NA	NA	TRBV28	CASSLSRDTEAFF	TGTGCCAGCAGTTTGAGCCGGGACACTGAAGCTTTCTTT
TRBJ2-1	NA	NA	TRBV5-6	CASSALGGEQFF	TGTGCCAGCAGCGCCTTAGGAGGCGAGCAGTTCTTC
TRBJ2-5	TRBD2	few	TRBV5-4	CASSLDGPSGRGETQYF	TGTGCCAGCAGCCTGGATGGGCCTAGCGGGAGGGGGGAGACCCAGTACTTC
TRBJ2-7	TRBD2	few	TRBV28	CASNRASGIGYYEQYF	TGTGCCAGCAATAGGGCTAGCGGGATAGGGTACTACGAGCAGTACTTC
TRBJ1-1	NA	NA	TRBV9	CASSVGGGSGSEAFF	TGTGCCAGCAGCGTAGGGGGGGGATCAGGGAGTGAAGCTTTCTTT
TRBJ2-5	NA	NA	TRBV5-4	CASSLGSGGGGETQYF	TGTGCCAGCAGCTTGGGTAGCGGAGGGGGAGGGGAGACCCAGTACTTC
TRBJ1-6	NA	few	TRBV5-6	CASSLGGAHPPLHF	TGTGCCAGCAGCTTAGGAGGAGCCCACCCACCCCTCCACTTT
TRBJ2-6	TRBD2	few	TRBV5-4	CASSLQGLAGIFGANVLTF	TGTGCCAGCAGCTTGCAAGGACTAGCGGGGATCTTCGGGGCCAACGTCCTGACTTTC
TRBJ2-7	NA	few	TRBV6-5	CASSYTLSSYEQYF	TGTGCCAGCAGTTACACCTTGAGCTCCTACGAGCAGTACTTC
TRBJ1-5	TRBD1	NA	TRBV11-2	CASSLGTGGYGQPQHF	TGTGCCAGCAGCTTAGGGACAGGGGGTTATGGTCAGCCCCAGCATTTT
TRBJ2-5	TRBD2	NA	TRBV15	CATSSRGGGETQYF	TGTGCCACCAGCAGTCGGGGGGGCGGAGAGACCCAGTACTTC
TRBJ2-1	NA	few	TRBV30	CARGSEFYNEQFF	TGTGCCCGGGGTTCAGAGTTCTACAATGAGCAGTTCTTC
TRBJ2-1	NA	few	TRBV27	CASSFPPGSSNEQFF	TGTGCCAGCAGTTTCCCACCCGGTAGTTCCAATGAGCAGTTCTTC
TRBJ2-3	NA	few	TRBV9	CASSAASDTQYF	TGTGCCAGCAGCGCCGCGTCAGATACGCAGTATTTT
TRBJ2-1	TRBD2	NA	TRBV6-5	CATRLAGGGYNEQFF	TGTGCCACCAGACTAGCGGGAGGCGGGTACAATGAGCAGTTCTTC
TRBJ1-2	NA	NA	TRBV27	CASSLSPRNYGYTF	TGTGCCAGCAGTTTATCCCCGAGAAACTATGGCTACACCTTC
TRBJ1-2	TRBD1	NA	TRBV6-4	CASSPGTGGYGYTF	TGTGCCAGCAGTCCCGGGACAGGGGGCTATGGCTACACCTTC
TRBJ1-2	NA	NA	TRBV7-2	CASSLGYEGGYTF	TGTGCCAGCAGCTTAGGGTATGAGGGTGGCTACACCTTC
TRBJ2-3	TRBD1	few	TRBV11-3	CASSGWDSKTITDTQYF	TGTGCCAGCAGCGGATGGGACAGCAAGACGATCACAGATACGCAGTATTTT
TRBJ2-2	TRBD2	NA	TRBV10-3	CAISDQPGLAGRTGELFF	TGTGCCATCAGTGACCAGCCGGGACTAGCGGGAAGAACCGGGGAGCTGTTTTTT
TRBJ2-1	TRBD2	few	TRBV5-1	CASSRGTSGSVEQFF	TGCGCCAGCAGCCGGGGGACTAGCGGGAGTGTTGAGCAGTTCTTC
TRBJ2-1	TRBD2	few	TRBV5-1	CASSLMAGGQNEQFF	TGCGCCAGCAGCTTGATGGCGGGAGGACAGAATGAGCAGTTCTTC
TRBJ2-3	NA	few	TRBV2	CASRRGVRSTDTQYF	TGTGCCAGCCGGCGCGGGGTGAGGAGCACAGATACGCAGTATTTT
TRBJ2-5	TRBD2	few	TRBV30	CAWSLAGGETQYF	TGTGCCTGGAGTTTAGCGGGAGGAGAGACCCAGTACTTC
TRBJ2-3	NA	NA	TRBV28	CASSPTAGEHTDTQYF	TGTGCCAGCAGTCCCACCGCTGGGGAGCACACAGATACGCAGTATTTT
TRBJ1-1	NA	NA	TRBV9	CASSGGAEAFF	TGTGCCAGCAGCGGGGGGGCTGAAGCTTTCTTT
TRBJ1-2	NA	few	TRBV30	CAWSVLDSAFYGYTF	TGTGCCTGGAGTGTACTGGACAGTGCTTTCTATGGCTACACCTTC
TRBJ2-5	TRBD2	NA	TRBV28	CASSLISGRAETQYF	TGTGCCAGCAGTTTAATTAGCGGGAGGGCGGAGACCCAGTACTTC
TRBJ2-5	TRBD2	NA	TRBV2	CASSGLAGEETQYF	TGTGCCAGCAGTGGTCTAGCGGGAGAAGAGACCCAGTACTTC
TRBJ2-7	TRBD1	NA	TRBV7-8	CASSLARTGDYEQYF	TGTGCCAGCAGCTTAGCGAGGACAGGGGACTACGAGCAGTACTTC
TRBJ1-1	NA	NA	TRBV28	CASNPLSGSMNTEAFF	TGTGCCAGCAACCCATTGTCGGGTTCCATGAACACTGAAGCTTTCTTT
TRBJ1-5	NA	NA	TRBV6-1	CASRTVRNQPQHF	TGTGCCAGCAGGACAGTCCGCAATCAGCCCCAGCATTTT
TRBJ1-5	NA	few	TRBV28	CASSLKTVIVPQPQHF	TGTGCCAGCAGTTTAAAGACAGTCATTGTACCCCAGCCCCAGCATTTT
TRBJ1-4	NA	NA	TRBV5-4	CASSSGTRGRGEKLFF	TGTGCCAGCAGCTCCGGTACGCGGGGGCGCGGAGAAAAACTGTTTTTT
TRBJ2-3	NA	few	TRBV18	CASSPPKVETQYF	TGTGCCAGCTCACCTCCAAAGGTGGAGACGCAGTATTTT
TRBJ1-5	NA	NA	TRBV18	CASSPREDLPQHF	TGTGCCAGCTCCCCTCGGGAGGATCTGCCCCAGCATTTT
TRBJ2-6	NA	NA	TRBV5-4	CASTTGGSSGANVLTF	TGTGCCAGCACCACTGGGGGGTCTTCTGGGGCCAACGTCCTGACTTTC
TRBJ1-2	TRBD1	NA	TRBV7-6	CASSKHRGIVYGYTF	TGTGCCAGCAGCAAGCACAGGGGAATCGTGTATGGCTACACCTTC
TRBJ2-7	NA	few	TRBV6-1	CASSEGGLTVTSSYEQYF	TGTGCCAGCAGTGAAGGGGGGCTGACAGTTACGAGCTCCTACGAGCAGTACTTC
TRBJ2-5	NA	few	TRBV5-1	CASSGGEPEETQYF	TGCGCCAGCAGCGGCGGTGAGCCTGAAGAGACCCAGTACTTC
TRBJ1-1	TRBD1	NA	TRBV9	CASSPGQGALDTEAFF	TGTGCCAGCAGCCCCGGACAGGGGGCTCTCGACACTGAAGCTTTCTTT
TRBJ2-3	TRBD1	NA	TRBV15	CATSRSPGQVVADTQYF	TGTGCCACCAGCAGATCCCCGGGACAGGTTGTAGCAGATACGCAGTATTTT
TRBJ2-1	NA	NA	TRBV5-4	CASSLEGTIDEQFF	TGTGCCAGCAGCTTGGAGGGGACAATCGATGAGCAGTTCTTC
TRBJ2-7	TRBD2	few	TRBV6-5	CASRSSGGSSYEQYF	TGTGCCAGCAGATCTAGCGGAGGGAGCTCCTACGAGCAGTACTTC
TRBJ2-7	NA	few	TRBV1	CTSSQVPPGLAGGPGSYEQYF	TGCACCAGCAGCCAAGTCCCACCGGGACTAGCGGGAGGGCCGGGATCCTACGAGCAGTACTTC
TRBJ2-1	TRBD1	NA	TRBV10-3	CAMQGAGGLLNEQFF	TGTGCCATGCAGGGGGCAGGGGGCCTCCTCAATGAGCAGTTCTTC
TRBJ2-7	TRBD1	few	TRBV29-1	CSVEVDRGYEQYF	TGCAGCGTTGAAGTAGACAGGGGGTACGAGCAGTACTTC
TRBJ2-1	NA	NA	TRBV28	CASSLSTFEQFF	TGTGCCAGCAGTTTATCTACGTTTGAGCAGTTCTTC
TRBJ2-1	NA	NA	TRBV27	CASSFLTPSSYNEQFF	TGTGCCAGCAGTTTTTTAACCCCGAGCTCCTACAATGAGCAGTTCTTC
TRBJ2-3	TRBD2	NA	TRBV4-3	CASSQLAGETDTQYF	TGCGCCAGCAGCCAACTAGCGGGAGAAACAGATACGCAGTATTTT
TRBJ2-1	TRBD2	NA	TRBV29-1	CSVSGGAYNEQFF	TGCAGCGTTAGCGGGGGAGCCTACAATGAGCAGTTCTTC
TRBJ1-4	NA	once	TRBV7-8	CASSFRAPEKLFF	TGTGCCAGCAGCTTTAGAGCGCCTGAAAAACTGTTTTTT
TRBJ2-5	TRBD1	few	TRBV25-1	CASSSRDSLQETQYF	TGTGCCAGCAGCTCCCGGGACAGCCTACAAGAGACCCAGTACTTC
TRBJ1-5	TRBD1	few	TRBV6-5	CASSFDRGKNQPQHF	TGTGCCAGCAGTTTCGACAGGGGTAAAAATCAGCCCCAGCATTTT
TRBJ2-7	NA	few	TRBV6-5	CASSFRSSYEQYF	TGTGCCAGCAGTTTCAGAAGCTCCTACGAGCAGTACTTC
TRBJ1-1	TRBD1	many	TRBV13	CASSLDRTGDTEAFF	TGTGCCAGCAGCTTAGACAGGACAGGGGACACTGAAGCTTTCTTT
TRBJ2-2	NA	NA	TRBV5-8	CARARTVNAGELFF	TGTGCCAGGGCCCGGACAGTTAACGCCGGGGAGCTGTTTTTT
TRBJ2-2	NA	NA	TRBV15	CATRGFPGERDTGELFF	TGTGCCACCAGAGGTTTCCCGGGGGAACGAGACACCGGGGAGCTGTTTTTT